The 30 T cell receptor beta chains given below trace back to one sample, sequenced in a study of preoperative IRX-2 immunotherapy in early breast cancer. The treatment: preoperative locoregional IRX-2 cytokine immunotherapy. Measured with immunoSEQ multiplex PCR; TCRdb has only the in-frame clones, and not every one. In the table there are under 40,000 clones, roughly 96% of which are singletons. This material was obtained from a patient treated with IRX-2 immunotherapy. The source is a human donor with breast cancer.

V usage is TRBV4-2 and J usage is TRBJ1-5; D possibly corresponds to TRBD1 (6 bases). Deletions cut 0 bases from V and 1 base from J, with 7 bases between. Germline lookup yields CDR1 LGHNA and CDR2 YNFKEQ. This CDR3 comprises 15 residues. CDR3 protein: CASSQDGGSNQPQHF. The CDR3 coding sequence is TGTGCCAGCAGCCAAGACGGGGGCAGCAATCAGCCCCAGCATTTT.

V usage is TRBV4-3 and J usage is TRBJ2-1, with TRBD2 matching over 9 bases. The CDR3 loop spans 17 amino acids. Germline V gene sequence: CDR1 LGHNA, CDR2 YSLEER. Losses at the gene ends were 0 bases for V and 6 bases for J; bases not matched to a gene: 9. CDR3 DNA sequence: TGCGCCAGCAGCCAAGAAGTAACGCGGGAGGGGGTCAATGAGCAGTTCTTC. Translating it yields CASSQEVTREGVNEQFF.

V usage is TRBV19 and J usage is TRBJ1-2; tentatively, D is TRBD1 (5 bases). The CDR3 is 15 residues long. Trimming left V 6 bases short and J 2 bases short, with 16 bases between. Germline V gene sequence: CDR1 LNHDA, CDR2 SQIVND (reference sequence). The DNA of the CDR3 is TGTGCCAGTAGCCGGGACGCCACGGGCAACTATGGCTACACCTTC. Amino acid sequence: CASSRDATGNYGYTF.

This sequence joins TRBV27 and TRBJ2-7, with TRBD2 matching 9 bases. The CDR3 loop spans 13 amino acids. Trimming took 5 bases from V and 6 from J; bases not matched to a gene: 5. CDR1 MNHEY and CDR2 SMNVEV come from the germline V gene (reference sequence). CDR3: CASSPGLASEQYF. CDR3 DNA sequence: TGTGCCAGCAGTCCGGGACTAGCAAGCGAGCAGTACTTC.

This clone was seen only once. This CDR3 reads CASISGGATEAFF. In DNA, the CDR3 is TGTGCCAGTATTTCGGGAGGGGCCACTGAAGCTTTCTTT. The rearrangement links TRBV19 to TRBJ1-1; possibly TRBD1 for D (5 bases). The V and J ends lost 7 bases and 4 bases respectively, with 13 bases between them. CDR1 and CDR2 from the germline V gene are LNHDA and SQIVND (reference sequence). The CDR3 extends over 13 amino acids.

The rearrangement uses TRBV5-4 and TRBJ2-5; 11 bases map to TRBD2. Germline V CDR1 and CDR2: SGHNT, YYREEE (reference sequence). CDR3 length: 14 amino acids. V shed 5 bases and J 3 bases; nucleotides not matched to a gene: 3. The DNA of the CDR3 is TGTGCCAGCAGGGGGGGACTAGCGGAAGAGACCCAGTACTTC. This translates into CASRGGLAEETQYF.

The chain combines TRBV5-5 with TRBJ2-7; TRBD2 matches at 7 bases. This CDR3 is built from 13 residues. Germline assignment: CDR1 SGHKS and CDR2 YYEKEE (reference sequence). Trimming took 5 bases from V and 4 from J; bases not matched to a gene: 6. The CDR3 reads CASRSGGGYEQYF. CDR3 in DNA: TGTGCCAGCAGGTCGGGGGGAGGGTACGAGCAGTACTTC.

Only a few counts were recorded for this clone. J is TRBJ1-2 and V is TRBV6-1; D is uncertain. Between the trimmed V and J ends, which lost 5 bases and 4 bases, there was a span of 17 bases. Germline assignment: CDR1 MNHNS and CDR2 SASEGT. This CDR3 comprises 15 residues. CDR3 protein: CASSPQDGSFYGYTF. CDR3 DNA sequence: TGTGCCAGCAGTCCGCAGGACGGGTCTTTCTATGGCTACACCTTC.

The rearrangement joins TRBV19 to TRBJ2-3; TRBD1 agrees at 8 bases. Germline-derived CDR1 and CDR2 are LNHDA and SQIVND (reference sequence). The ends lost 6 bases at V and 1 base at J; junction bases unmatched: 3. This CDR3 contains 14 residues. CDR3 DNA sequence: TGTGCCAGTAGACTGGGACAGGGCACAGATACGCAGTATTTT. It encodes CASRLGQGTDTQYF. Full variable domain (remainder filled in from reference TRBV19 and TRBJ2-3): DGGITQSPKYLFRKEGQNVTLSCEQNLNHDAMYWYRQDPGQGLRLIYYSQIVNDFQKGDIAEGYSVSREKKESFPLTVTSAQKNPTAFYLCASRLGQGTDTQYFGPGTRLTVL.

The genes are TRBV28 and TRBJ1-1; the D is unclear. Trimming cost V 8 bases and J 5 bases, with 12 bases left between them. The germline CDR1 and CDR2 sequences are MDHEN and SYDVKM. This CDR3 has 12 residues. CDR3 in DNA: TGTGCCAGCGGGTGGGGTTGGACTGAAGCTTTCTTT. This gives the protein CASGWGWTEAFF.

This chain uses TRBV28 with TRBJ2-5; D is perhaps TRBD1 (5 bases). The V gene's germline CDR1 is MDHEN and CDR2 SYDVKM. This CDR3 is built from 14 residues. V dropped 3 bases and J dropped 4 bases, with 12 bases sitting between them. CDR3 residues: CASSLVRVGETQYF. For the CDR3, the DNA is TGTGCCAGCAGTTTGGTCAGGGTGGGAGAGACCCAGTACTTC. Variable domain in full (rest from reference TRBV28 and TRBJ2-5): DVKVTQSSRYLVKRTGEKVFLECVQDMDHENMFWYRQDPGLGLRLIYFSYDVKMKEKGDIPEGYSVSREKKERFSLILESASTNQTSMYLCASSLVRVGETQYFGPGTRLLVL.

This clone occurred once. The chain uses TRBV7-9 and TRBJ2-3, with 8 bases lining up with TRBD1. Germline lookup yields CDR1 SEHNR and CDR2 FQNEAQ (reference sequence). This CDR3 comprises 17 residues. The V segment lost 2 bases and the J segment 2 bases; nucleotides outside the gene matches: 9. As DNA, the CDR3 is TGTGCCAGCAGCTTATCGCGGGACAGGTTCCCCACAGATACGCAGTATTTT. It is translated as CASSLSRDRFPTDTQYF.

The chain carries TRBV6-6 and TRBJ1-3, with D unresolved. Germline-derived CDR1 and CDR2 are MNHNY and SVGAGI (reference sequence). Between the trimmed V and J ends, which lost 2 bases and 0 bases, there was a span of 11 bases. The CDR3 runs 16 residues. CDR3 sequence (DNA): TGTGCCAGCAGTTACGAGCAGTTCAGCTCTGGAAACACCATATATTTT. This gives the protein CASSYEQFSSGNTIYF.

The genes are TRBV27 and TRBJ1-2; 8 bases fit TRBD1. The germline gives CDR1 MNHEY, CDR2 SMNVEV (reference sequence). This CDR3 comprises 14 residues. The trim removed 6 bases at V and 4 bases at J, leaving 7 bases unmatched. The CDR3 DNA sequence: TGTGCCAGCAGGTACGGGACAGGCTTCTATGGCTACACCTTC. It is translated as CASRYGTGFYGYTF.

This sequence joins TRBV2 and TRBJ2-3; D not resolved. CDR3 size: 13 residues. Germline CDR1 reads SNHLY; CDR2 reads FYNNEI. Deletions cut 4 bases from V and 4 bases from J, with 9 bases between. The CDR3 region is CASSVKDPDTQYF. The CDR3 DNA sequence: TGTGCCAGCAGTGTGAAGGACCCAGATACGCAGTATTTT.

The chain combines TRBV7-2 with TRBJ2-3, with D possibly TRBD2 on 6 matching bases. CDR1 SGHTA and CDR2 FQGNSA come from the germline V gene. The V and J ends lost 4 bases and 1 base respectively, with 12 bases between them. The CDR3 consists of 15 residues. CDR3 sequence: CASSSQTRRTDTQYF. The CDR3 DNA reads as TGTGCCAGCAGCTCACAGACTAGACGCACAGATACGCAGTATTTT.

This chain connects TRBV7-8 to TRBJ2-5, with 9 positions matching TRBD2. Germline values: CDR1 SGHVS, CDR2 FQNEAQ. Trimming removed 6 bases from V and 5 bases from J; junction bases left unmatched: 7. The CDR3 loop spans 14 amino acids. The CDR3, as DNA: TGTGCCAGCAGTCCGGCGGGGGGGCTTGAGACCCAGTACTTC. Protein product: CASSPAGGLETQYF.

The V gene is TRBV15, the J gene TRBJ2-7; D is uncertain. The V end lost 0 bases, the J end lost 0 bases, and 9 bases lay between the germline ends. Germline loops: CDR1 LNHNV, CDR2 YYDKDF (reference sequence). The CDR3 covers 15 residues. The CDR3 spells CATSREGSDSYEQYF. CDR3 in DNA: TGTGCCACCAGCAGAGAAGGGTCAGACTCCTACGAGCAGTACTTC.

The rearrangement links TRBV14 to TRBJ1-2; TRBD1 agrees at 9 bases. The CDR3 sequence is 13 residues long. Germline assignment: CDR1 SGHDN and CDR2 FVKESK. V was clipped by 4 bases and J by 7 bases; unmatched bases: 4. The CDR3 is CASSPNRGLGYTF. CDR3 bases: TGTGCCAGCAGCCCCAACAGGGGGCTTGGCTACACCTTC.

The count of this clone is one. The chain employs TRBV7-9 and TRBJ2-1; D might be TRBD1 (6 bases). The germline V and J ends were trimmed by 3 bases and 2 bases, with 8 bases remaining between them. The CDR3 spans 14 residues. Germline CDR1 is SEHNR and CDR2 is FQNEAQ (reference sequence). The CDR3 loop reads CASSLGQAYNEQFF. The CDR3 DNA reads as TGTGCCAGCAGCTTGGGACAAGCCTACAATGAGCAGTTCTTC.

The chain couples TRBV4-1 to TRBJ2-3, with TRBD2 matching 7 bases. Germline trimming cut 4 bases from V and 4 bases from J; bases unmatched to any gene: 5. The CDR3 is 14 amino acids. Germline V lookup: CDR1 MGHRA, CDR2 YSYEKL. In DNA, the CDR3 is TGCGCCAGCAGCCGACCGACTAGCTCAGATACGCAGTATTTT. It specifies CASSRPTSSDTQYF.

The chain couples TRBV7-6 to TRBJ2-7; D gene ambiguous. Trimming shortened V by 5 bases and J by 2 bases, and 4 bases separated the two germline ends. Germline V gene data show CDR1 as SGHVS and CDR2 as FNYEAQ. CDR3 length equals 11 residues. The CDR3 DNA is TGTGCCAGCAGCGATGCCTACGAGCAGTACTTC. Residues: CASSDAYEQYF.

In its sample, this clone was seen once. The chain combines TRBV21-1 with TRBJ1-2; no check of the table's D call, TRBD1, against the DNA was made. TRBV21-1 is flagged as a pseudogene. This CDR3 has 14 amino acids. The CDR3 DNA follows: TGTGCCAGCAGCAGGGACAGCAAAATCTATGGCTACACCTTC. This translates into CASSRDSKIYGYTF.

CDR3 loop: CASSTIQGGSEKLFF. CDR3 sequence (DNA): TGTGCCAGCAGCACTATACAGGGGGGAAGCGAAAAACTGTTTTTT. This chain links TRBV6-5 with TRBJ1-4; TRBD1 matches at 8 bases. This CDR3 is built from 15 residues. Looked up from germline, CDR1 is MNHEY and CDR2 is SVGAGI. Unmatched junction bases numbered 11, after V lost 6 bases and J lost 8 bases.

The genes are TRBV7-9 and TRBJ1-3; D remains ambiguous. The CDR3 extends over 15 amino acids. Trimming cost V 6 bases and J 2 bases, with 14 bases left between them. CDR1 is SEHNR, CDR2 FQNEAQ, per germline (reference sequence). The CDR3 protein is CASRQREITGNTIYF. The DNA of the CDR3 is TGTGCCAGCAGGCAAAGGGAGATAACTGGAAACACCATATATTTT.

This chain connects TRBV6-6 to TRBJ1-1, with D unresolved. Germline assignment: CDR1 MNHNY and CDR2 SVGAGI (reference sequence). V lost 5 bases, J lost 2 bases, and 9 bases lay in between. The CDR3 length is 13 residues. This CDR3 reads CASSAVKNTEAFF. The CDR3 DNA sequence: TGTGCCAGCAGTGCAGTAAAAAACACTGAAGCTTTCTTT.

CDR3 loop: CASSLMTTGELFF. CDR3 coding DNA: TGCGCCAGCAGCTTGATGACTACCGGGGAGCTGTTTTTT. The chain employs TRBV5-1 and TRBJ2-2; D ambiguous. The CDR3 loop spans 13 amino acids. Germline loops: CDR1 SGHRS, CDR2 YFSETQ. V gave up 1 base and J gave up 5 bases, with 6 bases separating them.

The chain combines TRBV5-1 with TRBJ2-1; 7 positions agree with TRBD1. CDR1 is SGHRS and CDR2 is YFSETQ in the germline V gene. The J segment lost 8 bases and the V segment lost 4 bases, leaving 9 bases of the junction unmatched. The CDR3 is 14 amino acids. DNA of the CDR3: TGCGCCAGCAGCCGGGACCTTCAGGGGGATGAGCAGTTCTTC. Translating gives CASSRDLQGDEQFF.

The rearrangement joins TRBV7-8 to TRBJ2-3, with D perhaps given as TRBD1 or TRBD2 (5 bases each). Germline CDR1 is SGHVS and CDR2 is FQNEAQ. V was pared by 0 bases and J by 0 bases, with 13 bases between. The CDR3 is 17 residues long. The CDR3 here is CASSLAPGPYSTDTQYF. Here the CDR3 DNA reads TGTGCCAGCAGCTTAGCCCCGGGACCCTATAGCACAGATACGCAGTATTTT.

Only a few counts were recorded for this clone. The chain recombines TRBV2 with TRBJ1-2; 7 bases are a match to TRBD1. The CDR3 has 16 residues. Germline CDR1 SNHLY, CDR2 FYNNEI. V gave up 5 bases and J gave up 8 bases; unmatched junction bases: 17. The CDR3 protein is CASSFKITGQTGGYTF. The CDR3 DNA reads as TGTGCCAGCAGTTTTAAAATAACGGGACAGACGGGAGGCTACACCTTC.